This TCR beta chain was sequenced for a study of T cell changes during pregnancy in multiple sclerosis. The CDR3 contains 16 residues. The germline V gene encodes CDR1 SGHDT and CDR2 YYEEEE. V was trimmed by 5 bases and J by 4 bases, leaving 21 bases between them. The data were produced by immunoSEQ multiplex PCR, yet TCRdb's version contains in-frame clones alone and is incomplete. The sample includes tens of thousands of clones, 80% to 95% of them seen just once. The specimen comprised peripheral blood, sampled in the first trimester of pregnancy. This clonotype originated in a female donor with multiple sclerosis, enrolled in a pregnancy study. The chain recombines TRBV5-6 with TRBJ1-2, with D possibly matching TRBD1 (6 bases). The CDR3 DNA sequence: TGTGCCAGCAGTAGGGCGGTTGAGGGGGATCTCTATGGCTACACCTTC. Its protein is CASSRAVEGDLYGYTF.